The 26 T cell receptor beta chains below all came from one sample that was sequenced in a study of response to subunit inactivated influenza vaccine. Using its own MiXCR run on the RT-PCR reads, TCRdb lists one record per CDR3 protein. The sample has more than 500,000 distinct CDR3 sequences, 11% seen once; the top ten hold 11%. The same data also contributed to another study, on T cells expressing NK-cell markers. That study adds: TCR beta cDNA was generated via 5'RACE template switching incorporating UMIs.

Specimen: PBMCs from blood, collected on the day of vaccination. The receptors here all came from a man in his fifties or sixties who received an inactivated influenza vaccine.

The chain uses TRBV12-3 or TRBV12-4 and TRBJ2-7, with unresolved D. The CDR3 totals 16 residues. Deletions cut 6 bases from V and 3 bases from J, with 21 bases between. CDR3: CASSPYKRTAFYEQYF. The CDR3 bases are TGTGCCAGCAGCCCGTACAAGAGGACGGCGTTCTACGAGCAGTACTTC.

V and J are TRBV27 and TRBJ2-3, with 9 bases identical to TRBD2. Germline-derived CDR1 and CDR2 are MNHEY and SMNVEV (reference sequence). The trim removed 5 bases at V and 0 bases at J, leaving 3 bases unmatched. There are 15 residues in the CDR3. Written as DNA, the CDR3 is TGTGCCAGCAGTGCCGGACTAGCGAGCACAGATACGCAGTATTTT. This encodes CASSAGLASTDTQYF.

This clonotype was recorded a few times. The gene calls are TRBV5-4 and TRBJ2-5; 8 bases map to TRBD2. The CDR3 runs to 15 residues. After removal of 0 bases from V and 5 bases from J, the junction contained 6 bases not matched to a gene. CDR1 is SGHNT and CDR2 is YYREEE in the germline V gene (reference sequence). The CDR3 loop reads CASSLAASGRETQYF. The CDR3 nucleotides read TGTGCCAGCAGCTTGGCGGCTAGCGGGCGGGAGACCCAGTACTTC.

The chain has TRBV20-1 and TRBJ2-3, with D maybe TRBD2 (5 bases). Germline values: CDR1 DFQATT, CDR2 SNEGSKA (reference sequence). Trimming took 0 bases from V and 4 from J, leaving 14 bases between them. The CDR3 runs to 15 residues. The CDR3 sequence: CSARDPGRLPDTQYF. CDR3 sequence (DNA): TGCAGTGCTAGAGATCCGGGAAGATTGCCAGATACGCAGTATTTT.

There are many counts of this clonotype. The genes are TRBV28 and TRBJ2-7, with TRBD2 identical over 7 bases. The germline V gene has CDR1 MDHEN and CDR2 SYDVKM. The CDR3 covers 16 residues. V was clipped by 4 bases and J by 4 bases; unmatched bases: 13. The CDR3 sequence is CASSYAPSGTTYEQYF. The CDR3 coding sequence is TGTGCCAGCAGTTACGCGCCAAGCGGGACTACTTACGAGCAGTACTTC.

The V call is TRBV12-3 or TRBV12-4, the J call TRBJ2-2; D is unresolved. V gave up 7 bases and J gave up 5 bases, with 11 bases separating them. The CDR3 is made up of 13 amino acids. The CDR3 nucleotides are TGTGCCAGCACAAGAACGCTGACCGGGGAGCTGTTTTTT. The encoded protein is CASTRTLTGELFF.

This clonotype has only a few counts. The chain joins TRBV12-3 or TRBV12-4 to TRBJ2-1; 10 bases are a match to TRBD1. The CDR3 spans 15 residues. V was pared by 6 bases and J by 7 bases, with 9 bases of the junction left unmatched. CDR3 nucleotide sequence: TGTGCCAGCAGCCCGACAGGGGGCATAGGTAATGAGCAGTTCTTC. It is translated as CASSPTGGIGNEQFF.

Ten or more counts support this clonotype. The CDR3, as DNA: TGTGCCAGCAGCGTCGACAGGAACTATGGCTACACCTTC. Protein product: CASSVDRNYGYTF. V gene TRBV9 combines with J gene TRBJ1-2, with D possibly TRBD1 on 6 matching bases. Per the germline V gene, CDR1 is SGDLS and CDR2 is YYNGEE. The CDR3 loop spans 13 amino acids. V was clipped by 2 bases and J by 2 bases, with 7 bases between them. Filled out from reference TRBV9 and TRBJ1-2, the complete variable domain reads DSGVTQTPKHLITATGQRVTLRCSPRSGDLSVYWYQQSLDQGLQFLIQYYNGEERAKGNILERFSAQQFPDLHSELNLSSLELGDSALYFCASSVDRNYGYTFGSGTRLTVV.

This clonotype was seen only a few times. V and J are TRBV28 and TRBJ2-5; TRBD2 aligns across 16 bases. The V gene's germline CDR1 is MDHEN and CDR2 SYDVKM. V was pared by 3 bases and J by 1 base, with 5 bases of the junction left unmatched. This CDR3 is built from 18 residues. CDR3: CASSFSGLAGGFQETQYF. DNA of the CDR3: TGTGCCAGCAGTTTCTCGGGACTAGCGGGAGGGTTCCAAGAGACCCAGTACTTC.

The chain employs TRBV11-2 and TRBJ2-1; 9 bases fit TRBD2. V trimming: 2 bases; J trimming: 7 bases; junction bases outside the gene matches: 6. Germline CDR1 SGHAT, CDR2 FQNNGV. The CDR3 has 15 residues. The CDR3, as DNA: TGTGCCAGCAGCTTAAACGCGGGGGGGCGGAATGAGCAGTTCTTC. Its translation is CASSLNAGGRNEQFF.

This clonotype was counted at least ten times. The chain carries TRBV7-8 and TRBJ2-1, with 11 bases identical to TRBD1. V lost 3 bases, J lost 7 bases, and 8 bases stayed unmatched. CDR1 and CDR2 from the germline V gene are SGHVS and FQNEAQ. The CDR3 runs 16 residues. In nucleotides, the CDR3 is TGTGCCAGCAGCTTCTCCCGGGACAGGGGGGGTAATGAGCAGTTCTTC. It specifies CASSFSRDRGGNEQFF.

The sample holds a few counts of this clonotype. The CDR3 here is CASSRQQNYGYTF. CDR3 coding DNA: TGTGCCAGCAGCAGACAACAAAACTATGGCTACACCTTC. The rearrangement uses TRBV12-3 or TRBV12-4 and TRBJ1-2; D is undetermined. Trimming left V 6 bases short and J 2 bases short, with 10 bases between. The CDR3 runs 13 residues.

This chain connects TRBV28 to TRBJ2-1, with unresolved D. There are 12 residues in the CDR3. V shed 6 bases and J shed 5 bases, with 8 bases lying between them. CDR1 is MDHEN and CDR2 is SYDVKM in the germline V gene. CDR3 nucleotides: TGTGCCAGCAGGGCAAACCACAATGAGCAGTTCTTC. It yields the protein CASRANHNEQFF. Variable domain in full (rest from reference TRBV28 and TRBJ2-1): DVKVTQSSRYLVKRTGEKVFLECVQDMDHENMFWYRQDPGLGLRLIYFSYDVKMKEKGDIPEGYSVSREKKERFSLILESASTNQTSMYLCASRANHNEQFFGPGTRLTVL.

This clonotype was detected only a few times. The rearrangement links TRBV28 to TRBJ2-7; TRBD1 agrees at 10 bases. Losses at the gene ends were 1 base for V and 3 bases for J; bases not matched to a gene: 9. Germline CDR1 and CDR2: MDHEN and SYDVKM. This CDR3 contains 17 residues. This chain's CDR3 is CASSLSPGTGVYYEQYF. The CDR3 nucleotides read TGTGCCAGCAGTTTATCCCCTGGGACAGGGGTCTACTACGAGCAGTACTTC.

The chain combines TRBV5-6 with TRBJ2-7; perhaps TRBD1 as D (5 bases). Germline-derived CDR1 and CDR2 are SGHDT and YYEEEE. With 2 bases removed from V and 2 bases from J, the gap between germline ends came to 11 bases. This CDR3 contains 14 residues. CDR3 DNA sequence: TGTGCCAGCAGCTTACCGGACAAAACCTACGAGCAGTACTTC. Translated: CASSLPDKTYEQYF. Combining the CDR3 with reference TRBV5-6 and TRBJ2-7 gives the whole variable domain DAGVTQSPTHLIKTRGQQVTLRCSPKSGHDTVSWYQQALGQGPQFIFQYYEEEERQRGNFPDRFSGHQFPNYSSELNVNALLLGDSALYLCASSLPDKTYEQYFGPGTRLTVT.

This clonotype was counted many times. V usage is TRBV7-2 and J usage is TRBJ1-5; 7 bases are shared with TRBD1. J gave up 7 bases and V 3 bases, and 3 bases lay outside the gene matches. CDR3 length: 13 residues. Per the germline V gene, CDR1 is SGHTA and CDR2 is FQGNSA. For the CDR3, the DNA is TGTGCCAGCAGCTTGACAGGGTCCCAGCCCCAGCATTTT. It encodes CASSLTGSQPQHF. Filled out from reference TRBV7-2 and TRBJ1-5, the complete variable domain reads GAGVSQSPSNKVTEKGKDVELRCDPISGHTALYWYRQSLGQGLEFLIYFQGNSAPDKSGLPSDRFSAERTGGSVSTLTIQRTQQEDSAVYLCASSLTGSQPQHFGDGTRLSIL.

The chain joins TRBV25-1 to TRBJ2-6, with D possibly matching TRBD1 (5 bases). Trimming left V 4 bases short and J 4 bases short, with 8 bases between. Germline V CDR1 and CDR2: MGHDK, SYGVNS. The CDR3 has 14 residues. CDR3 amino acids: CASSGGLGANVLTF. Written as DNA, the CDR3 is TGTGCCAGCAGTGGGGGCCTCGGGGCCAACGTCCTGACTTTC.

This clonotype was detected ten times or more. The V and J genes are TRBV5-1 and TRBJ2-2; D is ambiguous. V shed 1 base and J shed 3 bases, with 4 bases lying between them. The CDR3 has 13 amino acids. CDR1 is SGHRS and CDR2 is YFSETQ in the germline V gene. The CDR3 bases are TGCGCCAGCAGCTTGTCGGACACCGGGGAGCTGTTTTTT. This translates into CASSLSDTGELFF.

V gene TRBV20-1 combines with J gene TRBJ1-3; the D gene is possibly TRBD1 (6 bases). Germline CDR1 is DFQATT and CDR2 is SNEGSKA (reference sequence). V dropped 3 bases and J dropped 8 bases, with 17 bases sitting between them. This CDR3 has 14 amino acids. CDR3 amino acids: CSASPGQGVDTIYF. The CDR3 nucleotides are TGCAGTGCTAGTCCGGGACAAGGGGTAGACACCATATATTTT.

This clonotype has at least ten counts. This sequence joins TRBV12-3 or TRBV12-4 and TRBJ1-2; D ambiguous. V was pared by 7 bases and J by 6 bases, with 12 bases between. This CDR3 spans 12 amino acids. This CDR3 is CASTLGRDGYTF. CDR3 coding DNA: TGTGCCAGCACCCTTGGGCGGGATGGCTACACCTTC.

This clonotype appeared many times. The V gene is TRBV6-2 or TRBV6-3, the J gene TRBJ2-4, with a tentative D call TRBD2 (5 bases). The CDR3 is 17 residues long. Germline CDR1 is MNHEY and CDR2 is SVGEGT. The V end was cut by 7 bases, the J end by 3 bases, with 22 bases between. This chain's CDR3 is CASTSWSGSPDKNIQYF. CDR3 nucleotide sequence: TGTGCCAGCACCTCATGGTCGGGGTCCCCAGACAAAAACATTCAGTACTTC.

The CDR3 sequence: CSVRVGGEQYF. The CDR3 DNA follows: TGCAGCGTCCGAGTCGGGGGCGAGCAGTACTTC. The V gene is TRBV29-1, the J gene TRBJ2-7; perhaps TRBD2 as D (6 bases). CDR3 size: 11 residues. Germline CDR1 and CDR2: SQVTM and ANQGSEA. With 6 bases removed from V and 6 bases from J, the gap between germline ends came to 12 bases.

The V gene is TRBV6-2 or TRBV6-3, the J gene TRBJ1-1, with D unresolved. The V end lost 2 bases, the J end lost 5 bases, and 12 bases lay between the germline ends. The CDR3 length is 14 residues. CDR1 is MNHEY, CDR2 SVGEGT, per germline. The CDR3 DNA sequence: TGTGCCAGCAGTTACCTGTCGGGCGGTACTGAAGCTTTCTTT. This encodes CASSYLSGGTEAFF.

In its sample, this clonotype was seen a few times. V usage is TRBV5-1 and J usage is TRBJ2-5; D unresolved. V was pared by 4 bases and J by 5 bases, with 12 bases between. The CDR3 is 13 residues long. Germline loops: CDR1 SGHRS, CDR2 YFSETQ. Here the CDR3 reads CASSPGDWETQYF. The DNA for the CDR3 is TGCGCCAGCAGCCCCGGAGACTGGGAGACCCAGTACTTC. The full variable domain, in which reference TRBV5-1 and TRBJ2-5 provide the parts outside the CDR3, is KAGVTQTPRYLIKTRGQQVTLSCSPISGHRSVSWYQQTPGQGLQFLFEYFSETQRNKGNFPGRFSGRQFSNSRSEMNVSTLELGDSALYLCASSPGDWETQYFGPGTRLLVL.

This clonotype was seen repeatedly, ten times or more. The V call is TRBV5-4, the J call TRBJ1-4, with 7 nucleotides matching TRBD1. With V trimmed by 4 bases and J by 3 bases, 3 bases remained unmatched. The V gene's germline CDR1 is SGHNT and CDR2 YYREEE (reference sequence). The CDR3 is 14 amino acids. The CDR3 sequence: CASSNTGANEKLFF. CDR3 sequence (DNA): TGTGCCAGCAGCAATACAGGGGCTAATGAAAAACTGTTTTTT.

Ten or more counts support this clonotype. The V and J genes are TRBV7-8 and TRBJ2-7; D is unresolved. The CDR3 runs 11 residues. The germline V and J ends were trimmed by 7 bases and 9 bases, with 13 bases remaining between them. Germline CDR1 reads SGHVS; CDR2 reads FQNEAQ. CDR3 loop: CASTSSGMQYF. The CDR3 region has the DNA TGTGCCAGCACCTCATCTGGGATGCAGTACTTC.